This TCR beta chain is from a study of cytomegalovirus exposure and HLA in healthy donors. Across the whole study: Findings of an earlier analysis included some 120 million unique TCR beta sequences from 190 million or so T cells.

The PCR employed 60 Vbeta primers together with 13 Jbeta primers. Assay used: immunoSEQ multiplex PCR; TCRdb lists only in-frame clones, some missing. The sample carries roughly 89,000 clones, roughly 80% recorded once. The study, taken as a whole, reports: Presence/absence results assume similar sequencing depth per donor, which may not hold. In a later analysis, TCR beta V- and J-gene trimming was associated with a missense DCLRE1C variant.

Concerning this clone: Antigen unknown.

Sequences were obtained from PBMCs. The clonotype comes from a man aged 25-45 years in good health and CMV-seropositive.

CDR3 nucleotide sequence: TGTGCCAGCAGTGAAGTATTAGCGGGGACCTACGAGCAGTACTTC. Translated: CASSEVLAGTYEQYF. The rearrangement joins TRBV6-1 to TRBJ2-7, with TRBD2 identical over 8 bases. Germline CDR1 is MNHNS and CDR2 is SASEGT. There are 15 residues in the CDR3. V dropped 1 base and J dropped 2; count of bases not matched to a gene: 4.